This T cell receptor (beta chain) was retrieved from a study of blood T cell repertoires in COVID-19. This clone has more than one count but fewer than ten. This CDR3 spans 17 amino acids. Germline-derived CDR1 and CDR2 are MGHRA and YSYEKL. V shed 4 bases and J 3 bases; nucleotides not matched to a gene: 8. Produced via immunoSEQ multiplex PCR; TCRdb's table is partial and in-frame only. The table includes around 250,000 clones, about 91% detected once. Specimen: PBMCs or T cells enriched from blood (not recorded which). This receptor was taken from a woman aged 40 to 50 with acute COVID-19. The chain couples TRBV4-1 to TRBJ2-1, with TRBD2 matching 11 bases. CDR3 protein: CASSPDVAGGNYNEQFF. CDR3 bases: TGCGCCAGCAGCCCAGATGTAGCGGGAGGGAACTACAATGAGCAGTTCTTC.